These 30 T cell receptor beta chains were sequenced from one sample in a study of vaccination and CD4 T cells after COVID-19. Oncomine TCR Beta short-read sequencing was applied to DNA from cultured CD4+ T cells. Each CDR3 protein is one row after TCRdb ran MiXCR on the PCR reads. The table records some 7,000 distinct CDR3 sequences, around 47% of them present only once. Their antigen targets remain unknown. The treatment: approximately 11-day PBMC culture with coronavirus spike peptide pools or control peptides (ViraFEST assay). Gathering of the CD4+ T cells, from the unexposed donor, took place before the COVID-19 pandemic (2011-2018). The sample comprised CD4+ T cells from blood, cultured in vitro. These receptors all stem from a human donor in good health.

The chain carries TRBV6-1 and TRBJ1-2; D not resolved. This CDR3 spans 14 amino acids. Trimming removed 6 bases from V and 7 bases from J, with 18 bases in between. Germline V gene data show CDR1 as MNHNS and CDR2 as SASEGT. CDR3 region: CASSNLQTIGGYTF. The CDR3 coding sequence is TGTGCCAGCAGCAACCTGCAGACAATTGGTGGCTACACCTTC.

The rearrangement uses TRBV12-3 or TRBV12-4 and TRBJ1-2; D call uncertain. This CDR3 contains 13 residues. V was clipped by 8 bases and J by 6 bases, with 16 bases between them. The CDR3: CASLSGRTNGYTF. Written as DNA, the CDR3 is TGTGCCAGCTTAAGTGGCAGGACGAATGGCTACACCTTC.

This clonotype was seen more than once but under ten times. The chain employs TRBV19 and TRBJ1-1, with D possibly matching TRBD1 (5 bases). The V gene lost 2 bases and the J gene lost 4 bases, with 14 bases spanning the gap. The CDR3 has 15 residues. The germline gives CDR1 LNHDA, CDR2 SQIVND (reference sequence). DNA of the CDR3: TGTGCCAGTAGTATATCCGGCAGGGTAGTCACTGAAGCTTTCTTT. It specifies CASSISGRVVTEAFF.

The chain combines TRBV2 with TRBJ2-4, with D perhaps matching TRBD2 (5 bases). Germline V gene sequence: CDR1 SNHLY, CDR2 FYNNEI. Trimming cost V 6 bases and J 6 bases, with 15 bases left between them. The CDR3 contains 14 residues. The CDR3, as DNA: TGTGCCAGCAGGGTCGCTTTTGGACTAAACATTCAGTACTTC. This codes for CASRVAFGLNIQYF.

This clonotype has only a few counts. The chain is built from TRBV29-1 and TRBJ1-1; TRBD1 matches at 10 bases. CDR3 length: 15 residues. In germline, CDR1 is SQVTM, CDR2 ANQGSEA. V shed 7 bases, J shed 5 bases, and the junction held 13 bases outside the gene matches. CDR3 sequence: CSAGGDRGVQTEAFF. The CDR3, as DNA: TGCAGCGCTGGCGGGGACAGGGGTGTTCAGACTGAAGCTTTCTTT.

In nucleotides, the CDR3 is TGTGCCAGCAGCCCGGGGGGACTAGCGGGGGCAGAGACCCAGTACTTC. It encodes CASSPGGLAGAETQYF. V is TRBV11-2 and J is TRBJ2-5, with 14 bases that match TRBD2. Germline V gene sequence: CDR1 SGHAT, CDR2 FQNNGV. The CDR3 runs 16 residues. Trimming removed 5 bases from V and 4 bases from J; junction bases left unmatched: 6.

This clonotype was picked up one time. The chain combines TRBV7-9 with TRBJ2-2; D possibly uses TRBD1 or TRBD2 (6 bases each). This CDR3 contains 19 residues. In germline, CDR1 is SEHNR, CDR2 FQNEAQ (reference sequence). Trimming took 0 bases from V and 4 from J, leaving 21 bases between them. CDR3 DNA sequence: TGTGCCAGCAGCTTAGCGTTGAGTCGGGGGCTAGAGGTCACCGGGGAGCTGTTTTTT. The encoded protein is CASSLALSRGLEVTGELFF.

This clonotype has more than one count but fewer than ten. The J gene is TRBJ1-6, the V gene TRBV19; 7 nucleotides line up with TRBD1. Germline trimming cut 7 bases from V and 5 bases from J; bases unmatched to any gene: 5. CDR1 is LNHDA and CDR2 is SQIVND in the germline V gene (reference sequence). The CDR3 contains 14 residues. The CDR3 DNA reads TGTGCCAGTACTACCGGGACAGATAATTCACCCCTCCACTTT. Amino acid sequence: CASTTGTDNSPLHF.

V is TRBV28 and J is TRBJ1-1; D not resolved. The CDR3 has 12 residues. CDR1 is MDHEN, CDR2 SYDVKM, per germline. V was shortened by 5 bases and J by 2 bases, with 6 bases between the two germline ends. In DNA, the CDR3 is TGTGCCAGCAGTGTTATAAACACTGAAGCTTTCTTT. Translating it yields CASSVINTEAFF. Full variable domain (outside the CDR3, taken from reference TRBV28 and TRBJ1-1): DVKVTQSSRYLVKRTGEKVFLECVQDMDHENMFWYRQDPGLGLRLIYFSYDVKMKEKGDIPEGYSVSREKKERFSLILESASTNQTSMYLCASSVINTEAFFGQGTRLTVV.

CDR3 protein: CASSESLITEAFF. CDR3 coding DNA: TGTGCCAGCAGTGAATCTCTCATTACTGAAGCTTTCTTT. This chain joins TRBV6-1 and TRBJ1-1; no definite D call. Germline CDR1 and CDR2: MNHNS and SASEGT. The CDR3 has 13 amino acids. Trimming removed 2 bases from V and 5 bases from J, with 9 bases in between.

The genes are TRBV24-1 and TRBJ2-1; possible D gene TRBD2, 6 bases. V was pared by 5 bases and J by 2 bases, with 9 bases between. In germline, CDR1 is KGHDR, CDR2 SFDVKD. The CDR3 contains 14 residues. For the CDR3, the DNA is TGTGCCACCAGTGTAGGAGGGGCCTACAATGAGCAGTTCTTC. Translation gives CATSVGGAYNEQFF.

The V gene is TRBV12-3 or TRBV12-4, the J gene TRBJ2-1; TRBD2 matches at 8 bases. This CDR3 region has 14 residues. Trimming removed 5 bases from V and 9 bases from J; junction bases left unmatched: 9. CDR3 in DNA: TGTGCCAGCAGTAGGAGCGGGGGAAGAGGTGAGCAGTTCTTC. This translates into CASSRSGGRGEQFF.

The gene calls are TRBV6-5 and TRBJ2-3; a possible D gene is TRBD2 (6 bases). Germline CDR1 is MNHEY and CDR2 is SVGAGI. The CDR3 consists of 18 residues. The V end lost 4 bases, the J end lost 6 bases, and 26 bases lay between the germline ends. As DNA, the CDR3 is TGTGCCAGCAGTTCGATCTTGAGCGGGCTATGGGAAGCGGATACGCAGTATTTT. The encoded protein is CASSSILSGLWEADTQYF.

The J gene is TRBJ2-1, the V gene TRBV7-2; 7 bases are shared with TRBD1. V gave up 2 bases and J gave up 5 bases; unmatched junction bases: 9. CDR1 and CDR2 from the germline V gene are SGHTA and FQGNSA. The CDR3 is 16 residues long. The CDR3 coding sequence is TGTGCCAGCAGCTTACTCCAAGGGGGCCGTAACAATGAGCAGTTCTTC. The encoded protein is CASSLLQGGRNNEQFF.

This clonotype came up a few times. The V and J genes are TRBV6-1 and TRBJ2-5; TRBD2 agrees at 9 bases. The germline CDR1 and CDR2 sequences are MNHNS and SASEGT. V lost 5 bases and J lost 5; bases outside the gene matches: 21. The CDR3 is 19 amino acids. This chain's CDR3 is CASSPRGWRGGRAGETQYF. As DNA, the CDR3 is TGTGCCAGCAGTCCCCGCGGGTGGCGGGGCGGGAGGGCGGGGGAGACCCAGTACTTC.

J is TRBJ2-5 and V is TRBV30; TRBD1 is a possible D gene (6 bases). Trimming removed 0 bases from V and 5 bases from J, with 16 bases in between. The germline V gene encodes CDR1 GTSNPN and CDR2 SVGIG (reference sequence). CDR3 size: 15 residues. DNA of the CDR3: TGTGCCTGGAGTGTCTCAGGGGCGCACGAGGAGACCCAGTACTTC. Translating gives CAWSVSGAHEETQYF. The full variable domain, its missing parts supplied by reference TRBV30 and TRBJ2-5, is SQTIHQWPATLVQPVGSPLSLECTVEGTSNPNLYWYRQAAGRGLQLLFYSVGIGQISSEVPQNLSASRPQDRQFILSSKKLLLSDSGFYLCAWSVSGAHEETQYFGPGTRLLVL.

The gene calls are TRBV20-1 and TRBJ1-4; D is unresolved. The V gene's germline CDR1 is DFQATT and CDR2 SNEGSKA (reference sequence). Trimming pared 1 base from V and 1 base from J, leaving 10 bases between. CDR3 length: 15 amino acids. The CDR3 DNA reads TGCAGTGCTAGAGCCCACAGCGTAACTAATGAAAAACTGTTTTTT. Amino acids: CSARAHSVTNEKLFF.

The CDR3 coding sequence is TGTGCCAGCACCAAAATCTTAGCGGGAACCCCCAGGGGCACCGGGGAGCTGTTTTTT. Translation gives CASTKILAGTPRGTGELFF. The chain joins TRBV6-1 to TRBJ2-2; TRBD2 matches at 8 bases. CDR1 MNHNS and CDR2 SASEGT come from the germline V gene. Trimming at V came to 7 bases and at J to 4 bases, leaving 20 bases not matched to a gene. This CDR3 has 19 amino acids.

This clonotype appeared once. The rearrangement links TRBV6-1 to TRBJ2-3; maybe TRBD2 (6 bases). The germline CDR1 and CDR2 sequences are MNHNS and SASEGT. V lost 6 bases to trimming and J lost 5 bases, with 15 bases between them. This CDR3 comprises 14 residues. In nucleotides, the CDR3 is TGTGCCAGCAGGCCTGGGACTGCACGAGATACGCAGTATTTT. This gives the protein CASRPGTARDTQYF.

The J gene is TRBJ2-2, the V gene TRBV11-2; tentatively, D is TRBD1 or TRBD2 (5 bases each). This CDR3 spans 15 amino acids. Germline CDR1 and CDR2: SGHAT and FQNNGV. Trimming removed 5 bases from V and 3 bases from J, with 13 bases in between. As DNA, the CDR3 is TGTGCCAGCAGCCCCTTCCGGGACGACACCGGGGAGCTGTTTTTT. Amino acid sequence: CASSPFRDDTGELFF. Complete variable domain (other parts from reference TRBV11-2 and TRBJ2-2): EAGVAQSPRYKIIEKRQSVAFWCNPISGHATLYWYQQILGQGPKLLIQFQNNGVVDDSQLPKDRFSAERLKGVDSTLKIQPAKLEDSAVYLCASSPFRDDTGELFFGEGSRLTVL.

The chain joins TRBV12-3 or TRBV12-4 to TRBJ2-7; 8 bases match TRBD2. CDR3 length: 14 amino acids. Losses at the gene ends were 6 bases for V and 5 bases for J; bases not matched to a gene: 9. The CDR3 DNA reads TGTGCCAGCAGGACGAGCGGGAGCGGGCACGAGCAGTACTTC. This codes for CASRTSGSGHEQYF.

The rearrangement uses TRBV14 and TRBJ1-2; possible D gene TRBD1, 6 bases. V was pared by 6 bases and J by 5 bases, with 19 bases between. The CDR3 loop spans 15 amino acids. The germline CDR1 and CDR2 sequences are SGHDN and FVKESK. CDR3 nucleotide sequence: TGTGCCAGCAGTCACGGACCGCCTGGACAGTATGGCTACACCTTC. It yields the protein CASSHGPPGQYGYTF. Filled out from reference TRBV14 and TRBJ1-2, the complete variable domain reads EAGVTQFPSHSVIEKGQTVTLRCDPISGHDNLYWYRRVMGKEIKFLLHFVKESKQDESGMPNNRFLAERTGGTYSTLKVQPAELEDSGVYFCASSHGPPGQYGYTFGSGTRLTVV.

The gene calls are TRBV6-2 or TRBV6-3 and TRBJ1-2, with 8 bases identical to TRBD1. V shed 5 bases and J 8 bases; nucleotides not matched to a gene: 10. This CDR3 has 14 residues. Germline-derived CDR1 and CDR2 are MNHEY and SVGEGT. DNA for the CDR3: TGTGCCAGCAGTGATGGACAGGGAAGTCGGGGCTACACCTTC. Protein product: CASSDGQGSRGYTF.

This clonotype was found a few times. This chain connects TRBV6-2 or TRBV6-3 to TRBJ2-5; the D gene is possibly TRBD2 (7 bases). CDR3 length: 16 amino acids. CDR1 MNHEY and CDR2 SVGEGT come from the germline V gene. V dropped 2 bases and J dropped 0 bases, with 13 bases sitting between them. The CDR3 protein is CASSYGTGGHQETQYF. In DNA, the CDR3 is TGTGCCAGCAGTTACGGGACGGGGGGCCACCAAGAGACCCAGTACTTC.

This clonotype was found once. The chain has TRBV7-8 and TRBJ2-5, with D perhaps matching TRBD1 (6 bases). V lost 5 bases to trimming and J lost 5 bases, with 15 bases between them. The V gene's germline CDR1 is SGHVS and CDR2 FQNEAQ. The CDR3 runs to 14 residues. The CDR3 here is CASSKQGRDETQYF. CDR3 in DNA: TGTGCCAGCAGCAAACAGGGAAGGGACGAGACCCAGTACTTC.

The chain uses TRBV5-4 and TRBJ1-6; D is ambiguous. This CDR3 spans 14 amino acids. Germline assignment: CDR1 SGHNT and CDR2 YYREEE (reference sequence). Deletions cut 2 bases from V and 6 bases from J, with 9 bases between. The DNA of the CDR3 is TGTGCCAGCAGCTTAAGGCATGGTAATTCACCCCTCCACTTT. The encoded protein is CASSLRHGNSPLHF.

The CDR3 is CASSVLGGVTDTQYF. DNA for the CDR3: TGCGCCAGTTCGGTCCTCGGGGGGGTTACAGATACGCAGTATTTT. V gene TRBV5-1 combines with J gene TRBJ2-3, with 8 bases that match TRBD2. The CDR3 length is 15 residues. The J segment lost 3 bases and the V segment lost 8 bases, leaving 11 bases of the junction unmatched. Germline CDR1 reads SGHRS; CDR2 reads YFSETQ.

The chain's CDR3 is CSARPGGPGTGELFF. The CDR3 nucleotides are TGCAGTGCTAGGCCAGGGGGGCCGGGCACCGGGGAGCTGTTTTTT. The chain has TRBV20-1 and TRBJ2-2; a possible D gene is TRBD1 (7 bases). CDR1 is DFQATT and CDR2 is SNEGSKA in the germline V gene (reference sequence). V was clipped by 3 bases and J by 4 bases, with 15 bases between them. The CDR3 spans 15 residues.

V usage is TRBV7-2 and J usage is TRBJ1-5; D gene unclear. Looked up from germline, CDR1 is SGHTA and CDR2 is FQGNSA. V lost 2 bases, J lost 0 bases, and 8 bases lay in between. The CDR3 covers 15 residues. The CDR3 coding sequence is TGTGCCAGCAGCTTACAGTCAGATAGCAATCAGCCCCAGCATTTT. It codes for CASSLQSDSNQPQHF.

This clonotype has only one observation. The chain employs TRBV9 and TRBJ1-5; 12 bases are a match to TRBD1. Germline V gene lookup returns CDR1 SGDLS and CDR2 YYNGEE. Germline trimming cut 4 bases from V and 6 bases from J; bases unmatched to any gene: 8. This CDR3 has 16 residues. The CDR3 DNA reads as TGTGCCAGCAGCAGGGGGGACAGGGGGCTGGCTCAGCCCCAGCATTTT. Protein sequence: CASSRGDRGLAQPQHF.